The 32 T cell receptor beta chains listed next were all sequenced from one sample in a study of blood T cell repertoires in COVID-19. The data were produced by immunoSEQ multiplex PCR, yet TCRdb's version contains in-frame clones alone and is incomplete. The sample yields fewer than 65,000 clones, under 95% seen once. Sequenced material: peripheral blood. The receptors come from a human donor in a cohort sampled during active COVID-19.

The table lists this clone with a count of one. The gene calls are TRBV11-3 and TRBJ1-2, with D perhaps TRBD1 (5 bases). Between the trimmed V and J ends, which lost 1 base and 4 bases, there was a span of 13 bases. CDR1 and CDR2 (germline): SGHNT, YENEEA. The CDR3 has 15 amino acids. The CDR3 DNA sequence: TGTGCCAGCAGCTTAGGCGTAGGGGAAGGCTATGGCTACACCTTC. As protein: CASSLGVGEGYGYTF.

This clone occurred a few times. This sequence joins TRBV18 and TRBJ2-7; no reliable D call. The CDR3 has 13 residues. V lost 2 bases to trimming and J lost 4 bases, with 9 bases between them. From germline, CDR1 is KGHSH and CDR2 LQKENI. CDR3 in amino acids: CASSPGDGYEQYF. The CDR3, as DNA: TGTGCCAGCTCACCAGGTGACGGGTACGAGCAGTACTTC.

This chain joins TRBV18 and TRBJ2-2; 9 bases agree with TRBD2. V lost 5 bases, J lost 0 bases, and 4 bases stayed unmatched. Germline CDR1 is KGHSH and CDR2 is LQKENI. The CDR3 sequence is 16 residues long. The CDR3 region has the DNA TGTGCCAGCTCAACCGCGGGAGGGCCGAACACCGGGGAGCTGTTTTTT. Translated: CASSTAGGPNTGELFF.

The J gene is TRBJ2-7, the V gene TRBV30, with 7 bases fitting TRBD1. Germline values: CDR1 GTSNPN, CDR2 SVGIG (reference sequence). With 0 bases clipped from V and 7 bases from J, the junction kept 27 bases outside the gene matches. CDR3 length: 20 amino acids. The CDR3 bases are TGTGCCTGGAGTGTACGAAGGGACAGTAGACTGGCTCCACTAAGTAGGGAGCAGTACTTC. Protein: CAWSVRRDSRLAPLSREQYF.

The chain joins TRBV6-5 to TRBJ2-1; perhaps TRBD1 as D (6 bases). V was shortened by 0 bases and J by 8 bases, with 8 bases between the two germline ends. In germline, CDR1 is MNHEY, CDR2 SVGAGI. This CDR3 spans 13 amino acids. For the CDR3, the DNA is TGTGCCAGCAGTTACTCATGGACAGATGAGCAGTTCTTC. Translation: CASSYSWTDEQFF.

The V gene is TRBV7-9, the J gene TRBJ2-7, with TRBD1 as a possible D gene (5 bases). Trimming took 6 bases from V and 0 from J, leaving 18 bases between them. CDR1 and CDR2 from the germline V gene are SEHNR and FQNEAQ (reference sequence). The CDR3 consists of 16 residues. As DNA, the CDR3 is TGTGCCAGCAGTTACAACTGGGGCGGAAGCTCCTACGAGCAGTACTTC. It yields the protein CASSYNWGGSSYEQYF.

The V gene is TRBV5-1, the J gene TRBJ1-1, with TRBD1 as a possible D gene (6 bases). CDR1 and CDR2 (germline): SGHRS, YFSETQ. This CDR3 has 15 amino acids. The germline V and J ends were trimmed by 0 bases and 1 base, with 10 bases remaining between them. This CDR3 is CASSLAQGPNTEAFF. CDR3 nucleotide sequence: TGCGCCAGCAGCTTGGCGCAGGGGCCGAACACTGAAGCTTTCTTT. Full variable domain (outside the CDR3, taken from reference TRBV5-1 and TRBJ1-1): KAGVTQTPRYLIKTRGQQVTLSCSPISGHRSVSWYQQTPGQGLQFLFEYFSETQRNKGNFPGRFSGRQFSNSRSEMNVSTLELGDSALYLCASSLAQGPNTEAFFGQGTRLTVV.

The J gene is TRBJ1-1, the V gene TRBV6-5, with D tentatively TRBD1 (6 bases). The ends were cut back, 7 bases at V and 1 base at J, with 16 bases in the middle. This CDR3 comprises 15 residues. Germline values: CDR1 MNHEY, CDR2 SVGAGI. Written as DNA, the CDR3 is TGTGCCAGCACCCCTACGGGACACTCGAACACTGAAGCTTTCTTT. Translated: CASTPTGHSNTEAFF.

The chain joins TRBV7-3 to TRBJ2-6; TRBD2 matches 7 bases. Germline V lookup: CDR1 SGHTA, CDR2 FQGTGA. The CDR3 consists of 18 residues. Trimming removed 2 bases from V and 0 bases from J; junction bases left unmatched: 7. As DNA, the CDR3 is TGTGCCAGCAGCTTATCGCCTAGCGGCTCCTCTGGGGCCAACGTCCTGACTTTC. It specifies CASSLSPSGSSGANVLTF. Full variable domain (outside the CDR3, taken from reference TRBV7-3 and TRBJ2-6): GAGVSQTPSNKVTEKGKYVELRCDPISGHTALYWYRQSLGQGPEFLIYFQGTGAADDSGLPNDRFFAVRPEGSVSTLKIQRTERGDSAVYLCASSLSPSGSSGANVLTFGAGSRLTVL.

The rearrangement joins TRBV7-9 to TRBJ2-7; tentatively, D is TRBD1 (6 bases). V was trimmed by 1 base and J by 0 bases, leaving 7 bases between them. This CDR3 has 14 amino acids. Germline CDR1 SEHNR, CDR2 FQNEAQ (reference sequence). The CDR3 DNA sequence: TGTGCCAGCAGCTTAGGGACAGCCTCCTACGAGCAGTACTTC. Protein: CASSLGTASYEQYF.

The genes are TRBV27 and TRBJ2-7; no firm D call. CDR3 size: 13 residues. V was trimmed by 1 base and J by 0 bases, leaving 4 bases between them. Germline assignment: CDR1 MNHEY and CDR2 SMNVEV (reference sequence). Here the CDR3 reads CASSLFYSYEQYF. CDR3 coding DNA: TGTGCCAGCAGTTTATTCTACTCCTACGAGCAGTACTTC.

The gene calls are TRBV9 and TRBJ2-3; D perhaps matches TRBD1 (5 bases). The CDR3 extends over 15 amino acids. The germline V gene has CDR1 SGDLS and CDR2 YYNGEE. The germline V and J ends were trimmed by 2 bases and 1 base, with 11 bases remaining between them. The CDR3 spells CASSVGADGTDTQYF. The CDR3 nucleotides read TGTGCCAGCAGCGTTGGGGCCGACGGCACAGATACGCAGTATTTT.

The DNA of the CDR3 is TGCGCCAGCAGCCAAGAAGTTTACACCCGCAATCAGCCCCAGCATTTT. Amino acid sequence: CASSQEVYTRNQPQHF. J is TRBJ1-5 and V is TRBV4-1, with D uncertain. CDR1 is MGHRA and CDR2 is YSYEKL in the germline V gene. CDR3 length: 16 amino acids. The V end lost 0 bases, the J end lost 2 bases, and 11 bases lay between the germline ends.

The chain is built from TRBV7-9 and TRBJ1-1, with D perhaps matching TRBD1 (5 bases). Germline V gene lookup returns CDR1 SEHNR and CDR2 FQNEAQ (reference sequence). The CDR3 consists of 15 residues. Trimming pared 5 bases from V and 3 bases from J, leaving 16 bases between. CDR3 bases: TGTGCCAGCAGCCCTCCGAGTTGGGGGGACACTGAAGCTTTCTTT. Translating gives CASSPPSWGDTEAFF. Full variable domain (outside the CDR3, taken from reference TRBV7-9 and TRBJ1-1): DTGVSQNPRHKITKRGQNVTFRCDPISEHNRLYWYRQTLGQGPEFLTYFQNEAQLEKSRLLSDRFSAERPKGSFSTLEIQRTEQGDSAMYLCASSPPSWGDTEAFFGQGTRLTVV.

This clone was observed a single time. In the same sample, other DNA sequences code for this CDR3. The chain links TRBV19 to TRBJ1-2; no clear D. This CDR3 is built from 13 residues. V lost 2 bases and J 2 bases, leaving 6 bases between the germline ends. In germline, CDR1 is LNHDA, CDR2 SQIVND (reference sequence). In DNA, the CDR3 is TGTGCCAGTAGTATATCGGGGAACTATGGCTACACCTTC. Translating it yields CASSISGNYGYTF.

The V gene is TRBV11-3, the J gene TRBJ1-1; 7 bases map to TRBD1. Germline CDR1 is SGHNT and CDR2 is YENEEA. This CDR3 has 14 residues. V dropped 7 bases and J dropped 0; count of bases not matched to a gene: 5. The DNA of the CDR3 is TGTGCCAGCACCGTTGGGACAGTGAACACTGAAGCTTTCTTT. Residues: CASTVGTVNTEAFF.

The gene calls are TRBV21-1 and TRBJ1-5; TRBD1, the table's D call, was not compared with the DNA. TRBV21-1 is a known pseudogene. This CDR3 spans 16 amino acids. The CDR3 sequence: CASSKELTDPNQPQHF. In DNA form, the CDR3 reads TGTGCCAGCAGCAAAGAGCTGACAGACCCCAATCAGCCCCAGCATTTT.

The CDR3 reads CASSLASTVYGYTF. The DNA of the CDR3 is TGTGCCAGCAGCTTAGCTAGTACAGTCTATGGCTACACCTTC. The J gene is TRBJ1-2, the V gene TRBV7-9, with no clear D. The germline V gene has CDR1 SEHNR and CDR2 FQNEAQ (reference sequence). V lost 0 bases and J 4 bases, leaving 9 bases between the germline ends. The CDR3 consists of 14 residues. Looking up the rest from reference TRBV7-9 and TRBJ1-2 gives the full variable domain: DTGVSQNPRHKITKRGQNVTFRCDPISEHNRLYWYRQTLGQGPEFLTYFQNEAQLEKSRLLSDRFSAERPKGSFSTLEIQRTEQGDSAMYLCASSLASTVYGYTFGSGTRLTVV.

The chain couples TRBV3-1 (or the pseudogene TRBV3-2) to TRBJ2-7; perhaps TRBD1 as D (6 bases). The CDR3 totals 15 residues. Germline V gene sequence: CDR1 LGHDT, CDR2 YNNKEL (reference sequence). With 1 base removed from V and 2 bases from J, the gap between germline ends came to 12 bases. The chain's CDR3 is CASSQGFTGTYEQYV. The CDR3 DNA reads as TGTGCCAGCAGCCAAGGGTTTACAGGGACCTACGAGCAGTACGTC.

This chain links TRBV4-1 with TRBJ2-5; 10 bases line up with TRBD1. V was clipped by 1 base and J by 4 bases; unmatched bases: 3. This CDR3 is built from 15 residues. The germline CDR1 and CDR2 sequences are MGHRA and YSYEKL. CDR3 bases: TGCGCCAGCAGCCAAGGGGACAGGGGAAGAGAGACCCAGTACTTC. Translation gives CASSQGDRGRETQYF.

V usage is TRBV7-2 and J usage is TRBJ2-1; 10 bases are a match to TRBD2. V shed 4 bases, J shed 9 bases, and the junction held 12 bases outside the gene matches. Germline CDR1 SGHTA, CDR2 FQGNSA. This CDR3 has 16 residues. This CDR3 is CASSSWETSGTGEQFF. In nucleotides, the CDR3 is TGTGCCAGCAGCTCCTGGGAAACTAGCGGGACTGGTGAGCAGTTCTTC.

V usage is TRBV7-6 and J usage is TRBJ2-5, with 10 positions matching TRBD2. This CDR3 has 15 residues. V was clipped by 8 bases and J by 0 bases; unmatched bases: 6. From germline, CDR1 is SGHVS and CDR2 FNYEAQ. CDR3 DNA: TGTGCCAGCCAGCCGACTAGCGGGTACCAAGAGACCCAGTACTTC. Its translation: CASQPTSGYQETQYF.

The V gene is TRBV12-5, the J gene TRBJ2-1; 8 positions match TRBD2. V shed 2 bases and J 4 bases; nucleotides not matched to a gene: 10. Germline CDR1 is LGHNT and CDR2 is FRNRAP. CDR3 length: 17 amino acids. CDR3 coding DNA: TGTGCTAGTGGTTTGACCACCACGGGAGGGGTTTACAATGAGCAGTTCTTC. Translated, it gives CASGLTTTGGVYNEQFF.

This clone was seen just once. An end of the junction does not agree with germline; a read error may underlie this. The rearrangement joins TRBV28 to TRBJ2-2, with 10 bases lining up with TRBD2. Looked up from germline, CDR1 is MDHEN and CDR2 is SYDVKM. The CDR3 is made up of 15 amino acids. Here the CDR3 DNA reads TGTGCCGGCAGGCGGACTAGCGGGAACACCGGGGAGCTGTTTTTT. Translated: CAGRRTSGNTGELFF.

DNA for the CDR3: TGTGCCAGCAGTTACTCGAGTCTCCAGGGGACGTATGGCTACACCTTC. As protein: CASSYSSLQGTYGYTF. The rearrangement joins TRBV6-5 to TRBJ1-2; weak D call: TRBD1 (6 bases). Germline V gene sequence: CDR1 MNHEY, CDR2 SVGAGI. The CDR3 is 16 amino acids. The germline V and J ends were trimmed by 0 bases and 5 bases, with 16 bases remaining between them.

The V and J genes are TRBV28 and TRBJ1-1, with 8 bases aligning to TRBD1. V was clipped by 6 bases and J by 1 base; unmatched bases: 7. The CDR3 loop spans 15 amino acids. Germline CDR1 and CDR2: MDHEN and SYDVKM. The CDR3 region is CASRTSGGANTEAFF. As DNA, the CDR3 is TGTGCCAGCAGAACGTCAGGGGGCGCGAACACTGAAGCTTTCTTT. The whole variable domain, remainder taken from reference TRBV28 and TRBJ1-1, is DVKVTQSSRYLVKRTGEKVFLECVQDMDHENMFWYRQDPGLGLRLIYFSYDVKMKEKGDIPEGYSVSREKKERFSLILESASTNQTSMYLCASRTSGGANTEAFFGQGTRLTVV.

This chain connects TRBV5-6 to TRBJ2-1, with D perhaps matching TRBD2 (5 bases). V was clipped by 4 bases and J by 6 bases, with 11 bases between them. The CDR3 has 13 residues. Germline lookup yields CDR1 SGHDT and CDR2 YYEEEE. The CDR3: CASSPFGVNEQFF. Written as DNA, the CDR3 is TGTGCCAGCAGCCCGTTCGGGGTCAATGAGCAGTTCTTC.

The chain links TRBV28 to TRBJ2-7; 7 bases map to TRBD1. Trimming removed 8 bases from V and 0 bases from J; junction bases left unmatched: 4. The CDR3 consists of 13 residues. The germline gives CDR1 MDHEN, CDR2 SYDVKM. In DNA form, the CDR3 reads TGTGCCAGCCGGGACAGTAGCTCCTACGAGCAGTACTTC. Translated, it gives CASRDSSSYEQYF.

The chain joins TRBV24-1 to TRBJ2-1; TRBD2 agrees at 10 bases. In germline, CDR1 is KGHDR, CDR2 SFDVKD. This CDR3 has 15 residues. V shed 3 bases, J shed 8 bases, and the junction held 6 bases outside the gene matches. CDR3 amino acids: CATSDELAGTYEQFF. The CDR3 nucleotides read TGTGCCACCAGTGATGAACTAGCGGGAACCTATGAGCAGTTCTTC.

The CDR3 is CASSQEPGRGETQYF. Written as DNA, the CDR3 is TGTGCCAGCAGCCAAGAACCCGGGAGGGGGGAGACCCAGTACTTC. J is TRBJ2-5 and V is TRBV3-1 (or the pseudogene TRBV3-2); 8 nucleotides align to TRBD2. Trimming at V came to 0 bases and at J to 5 bases, leaving 5 bases not matched to a gene. Looked up from germline, CDR1 is LGHDT and CDR2 is YNNKEL (reference sequence). The CDR3 sequence is 15 residues long.

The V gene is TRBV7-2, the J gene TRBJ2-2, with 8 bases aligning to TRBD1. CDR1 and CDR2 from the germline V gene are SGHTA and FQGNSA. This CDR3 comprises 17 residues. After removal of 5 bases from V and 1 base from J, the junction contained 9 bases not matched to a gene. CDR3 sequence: CASSPQVGTGNTGELFF. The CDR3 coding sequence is TGTGCCAGCAGCCCTCAGGTCGGGACAGGGAACACCGGGGAGCTGTTTTTT.

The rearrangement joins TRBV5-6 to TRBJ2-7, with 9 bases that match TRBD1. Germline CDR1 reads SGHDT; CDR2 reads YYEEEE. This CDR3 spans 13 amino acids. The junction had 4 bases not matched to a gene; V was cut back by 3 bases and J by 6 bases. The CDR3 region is CASSSWTGVEQYF. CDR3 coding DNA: TGTGCCAGCAGCTCGTGGACAGGGGTCGAGCAGTACTTC.